The clone carrying this T cell receptor beta chain was detected only a few times. What it recognizes is unknown. Per germline, CDR1 LGHNA and CDR2 YSLEER. V was pared by 3 bases and J by 2 bases, with 12 bases between. The CDR3 is 15 residues long. This record comes from a study of early T cells in non-severe SARS-CoV-2 infection. On the study more broadly: From unsorted whole blood, bulk RNA was sequenced, and the chains remained unpaired. Findings and caveats of the study: VDJdb matching, biased toward anti-spike CD8 responses, missed private and CD4 specificities.

Each cDNA molecule carried a unique molecular identifier. MiXCR was run by TCRdb on the 5' RACE reads, yielding one entry per CDR3 protein. This table has around 57,000 distinct CDR3 sequences, 6% to 7% appearing once. Sequenced sample: whole blood. The clonotype was recovered from an adult who was a healthcare worker with PCR-confirmed SARS-CoV-2 infection or an uninfected control (not recorded which). V is TRBV4-3 and J is TRBJ2-3; possible D gene TRBD1, 5 bases. The CDR3 loop reads CASSQIDRVTDTQYF. DNA of the CDR3: TGCGCCAGCAGCCAGATAGACAGAGTCACAGATACGCAGTATTTT.